One sample yielded the 26 T cell receptor beta chains listed below, sequenced in a study of T-cell reconstitution after alpha-beta-depleted transplantation in children. This sample's TCRbeta library carried unique molecular identifier barcodes. Each CDR3 protein gets one entry after TCRdb re-called the PCR reads with MiXCR. The sample holds more than 250,000 distinct CDR3 sequences; approximately 9.8% are singletons and the top ten take roughly 9.1%. Sample: PBMCs from the stem cell graft donor, taken from the stem cell graft. Receptors originate from a human donor who donated a stem cell graft to a child with SCID.

This clonotype has at least ten counts. V is TRBV7-2 and J is TRBJ1-1; D call uncertain. Germline CDR1 is SGHTA and CDR2 is FQGNSA. Trimming cost V 2 bases and J 7 bases, with 5 bases left between them. This CDR3 is built from 11 residues. CDR3 nucleotides: TGTGCCAGCAGCTTATTAAATGAAGCTTTCTTT. This translates into CASSLLNEAFF.

This clonotype was found a few times. V usage is TRBV27 and J usage is TRBJ2-7; maybe TRBD1 (7 bases). The ends were cut back, 5 bases at V and 3 bases at J, with 17 bases in the middle. This CDR3 spans 15 amino acids. Germline CDR1 is MNHEY and CDR2 is SMNVEV (reference sequence). In nucleotides, the CDR3 is TGTGCCAGCAGTAACGACAGGGACTTAGGCTACGAGCAGTACTTC. Protein: CASSNDRDLGYEQYF.

This clonotype was detected only a few times. The chain has TRBV3-1 and TRBJ2-1; tentatively, D is TRBD1 (5 bases). The ends were cut back, 4 bases at V and 9 bases at J, with 16 bases in the middle. Germline assignment: CDR1 LGHDT and CDR2 YNNKEL (reference sequence). This CDR3 comprises 14 residues. This CDR3 reads CASSRTTAGFEQFF. The CDR3 DNA sequence: TGTGCCAGCAGCCGGACGACCGCAGGGTTTGAGCAGTTCTTC.

The V and J genes are TRBV5-1 and TRBJ2-5; D might be TRBD2 (6 bases). Germline loops: CDR1 SGHRS, CDR2 YFSETQ. Trimming pared 4 bases from V and 2 bases from J, leaving 12 bases between. The CDR3 spans 14 residues. The CDR3 sequence: CASSRATSQETQYF. CDR3 bases: TGCGCCAGCAGCCGAGCGACTAGTCAAGAGACCCAGTACTTC.

There are a few counts of this clonotype. This chain uses TRBV9 with TRBJ2-5; 7 nucleotides line up with TRBD2. CDR3 length equals 15 residues. Germline V gene data show CDR1 as SGDLS and CDR2 as YYNGEE. Trimming cost V 3 bases and J 2 bases; bases outside gene matches: 7. CDR3 in amino acids: CASSGGAGSQETQYF. The CDR3 region has the DNA TGTGCCAGCAGCGGTGGAGCGGGGAGTCAAGAGACCCAGTACTTC.

The chain links TRBV6-1 to TRBJ2-3; 12 bases line up with TRBD2. J gave up 2 bases and V 4 bases, and 4 bases lay outside the gene matches. Germline-derived CDR1 and CDR2 are MNHNS and SASEGT. The length of the CDR3 is 16 residues. The CDR3 coding sequence is TGTGCCAGCAGTGGGACTAGCGGGGAGTTCACAGATACGCAGTATTTT. This gives the protein CASSGTSGEFTDTQYF.

This clonotype was counted between two and nine times. The chain is built from TRBV20-1 and TRBJ2-7; 9 bases fit TRBD2. CDR1 DFQATT and CDR2 SNEGSKA come from the germline V gene (reference sequence). V shed 0 bases and J 4 bases; nucleotides not matched to a gene: 7. The CDR3 totals 15 residues. The CDR3 sequence is CSARDRGLAGYEQYF. The CDR3 DNA sequence: TGCAGTGCTAGAGATCGGGGACTAGCTGGGTACGAGCAGTACTTC.

This clonotype was found many times. The genes are TRBV12-3 or TRBV12-4 and TRBJ2-3; D unclear. With 2 bases removed from V and 2 bases from J, the gap between germline ends came to 8 bases. There are 14 residues in the CDR3. The CDR3 sequence is CASSLKGSTDTQYF. DNA for the CDR3: TGTGCCAGCAGTTTAAAAGGGTCCACAGATACGCAGTATTTT.

V is TRBV4-1 and J is TRBJ1-5; weak D call: TRBD1 (5 bases). This CDR3 is built from 16 residues. The germline gives CDR1 MGHRA, CDR2 YSYEKL. The V and J ends lost 0 bases and 3 bases respectively, with 12 bases between them. The CDR3 DNA is TGCGCCAGCAGCCAAGACGGAGGGACCGCCAATCAGCCCCAGCATTTT. It codes for CASSQDGGTANQPQHF.

The chain uses TRBV9 and TRBJ2-1, with 10 bases identical to TRBD2. Trimming at V came to 0 bases and at J to 4 bases, leaving 7 bases not matched to a gene. CDR3 length equals 17 residues. Germline V gene lookup returns CDR1 SGDLS and CDR2 YYNGEE. Written as DNA, the CDR3 is TGTGCCAGCAGCGTAGATGAGCGGGGGGGCCTTTACAATGAGCAGTTCTTC. Translating it yields CASSVDERGGLYNEQFF.

This clonotype was seen a handful of times. This rearrangement joins TRBV11-2 to TRBJ2-1, with 8 positions matching TRBD1. The CDR3 is 19 residues long. The V gene's germline CDR1 is SGHAT and CDR2 FQNNGV. The ends lost 2 bases at V and 7 bases at J; junction bases unmatched: 19. CDR3 DNA: TGTGCCAGCAGCTTAAGGGCAGCCGCAGGGGGCGATTCGAGGAATGAGCAGTTCTTC. Its protein is CASSLRAAAGGDSRNEQFF.

This clonotype turned up a few times. The DNA of the CDR3 is TGCAGTGTCCCTTACAGGGGTAGGACCCAGTACTTC. Amino acid sequence: CSVPYRGRTQYF. The chain combines TRBV20-1 with TRBJ2-5; TRBD1 aligns across 7 bases. V was clipped by 7 bases and J by 7 bases; unmatched bases: 9. CDR1 and CDR2 (germline): DFQATT, SNEGSKA (reference sequence). The CDR3 totals 12 residues.

This clonotype was detected ten times or more. The chain uses TRBV11-2 and TRBJ1-1; unclear D gene. The germline V gene encodes CDR1 SGHAT and CDR2 FQNNGV. The CDR3 loop spans 14 amino acids. V lost 0 bases to trimming and J lost 5 bases, with 10 bases between them. The CDR3 sequence is CASSLEGEWTEAFF. In nucleotides, the CDR3 is TGTGCCAGCAGCTTAGAGGGAGAGTGGACTGAAGCTTTCTTT.

Ten or more counts support this clonotype. The chain links TRBV7-8 to TRBJ2-1; D may be TRBD1 (5 bases). Germline CDR1 and CDR2: SGHVS and FQNEAQ. V shed 1 base and J shed 4 bases, with 8 bases lying between them. This CDR3 region has 14 residues. The CDR3, as DNA: TGTGCCAGCAGCTTAGTTAAGGGGTACAATGAGCAGTTCTTC. As protein: CASSLVKGYNEQFF.

This clonotype was detected a few times. The chain employs TRBV5-1 and TRBJ2-6; TRBD2 is a possible D gene (5 bases). Germline V gene lookup returns CDR1 SGHRS and CDR2 YFSETQ. The CDR3 runs 16 residues. Trimming cost V 4 bases and J 3 bases, with 14 bases left between them. The CDR3 spells CASSGSLGLGANVLTF. The DNA for the CDR3 is TGCGCCAGCAGCGGCAGTTTAGGACTTGGGGCCAACGTCCTGACTTTC.

The rearrangement links TRBV7-9 to TRBJ1-2; the D is unclear. V lost 8 bases to trimming and J lost 0 bases, with 10 bases between them. Germline-derived CDR1 and CDR2 are SEHNR and FQNEAQ (reference sequence). The CDR3 runs to 13 residues. Written as DNA, the CDR3 is TGTGCCAGCGACGGGGAAGCTAACTATGGCTACACCTTC. Its protein product is CASDGEANYGYTF.

There are a few counts of this clonotype. The CDR3: CASSLEGIGVNEQFF. CDR3 DNA sequence: TGCGCCAGCAGCTTGGAGGGAATAGGAGTCAATGAGCAGTTCTTC. The chain is built from TRBV5-1 and TRBJ2-1; no firm D call. The V gene lost 0 bases and the J gene lost 6 bases, with 13 bases spanning the gap. The germline V gene has CDR1 SGHRS and CDR2 YFSETQ. This CDR3 is built from 15 residues.

This clonotype appeared many times. The CDR3 nucleotides read TGTGCCAGCAATACAGGGACCACAGATACGCAGTATTTT. Translation gives CASNTGTTDTQYF. The chain is built from TRBV6-1 and TRBJ2-3; possibly TRBD1 for D (6 bases). The germline CDR1 and CDR2 sequences are MNHNS and SASEGT. The CDR3 totals 13 residues. V was cut by 7 bases and J by 2 bases, with 10 bases left in between.

This clonotype was counted only a few times. CDR3 residues: CASRIRTGENSPLHF. The CDR3 DNA follows: TGTGCCAGCAGAATAAGGACAGGGGAAAATTCACCCCTCCACTTT. The gene calls are TRBV27 and TRBJ1-6; TRBD1 aligns across 9 bases. CDR1 and CDR2 (germline): MNHEY, SMNVEV (reference sequence). V lost 6 bases, J lost 7 bases, and 7 bases stayed unmatched. CDR3 length equals 15 residues.

The genes are TRBV12-3 or TRBV12-4 and TRBJ2-3; 8 nucleotides align to TRBD2. The CDR3 totals 13 residues. V was clipped by 3 bases and J by 10 bases; unmatched bases: 6. The CDR3 bases are TGTGCCAGCAGTTTTCAGGCGGGGGGTTCGCAGTATTTT. This codes for CASSFQAGGSQYF.

This clonotype was found many times. The chain combines TRBV7-8 with TRBJ2-2, with D uncertain. The CDR3 contains 15 residues. The germline CDR1 and CDR2 sequences are SGHVS and FQNEAQ. V lost 1 base to trimming and J lost 6 bases, with 12 bases between them. CDR3 loop: CASSLVVAFSGELFF. The CDR3 nucleotides read TGTGCCAGCAGCTTAGTCGTCGCTTTCTCCGGGGAGCTGTTTTTT. Supplemented by reference TRBV7-8 and TRBJ2-2, the full variable domain reads GAGVSQSPRYKVAKRGQDVALRCDPISGHVSLFWYQQALGQGPEFLTYFQNEAQLDKSGLPSDRFFAERPEGSVSTLKIQRTQQEDSAVYLCASSLVVAFSGELFFGEGSRLTVL.

The chain couples TRBV5-8 to TRBJ1-6; perhaps TRBD1 as D (5 bases). The V gene lost 0 bases and the J gene lost 14 bases, with 15 bases spanning the gap. Germline V gives CDR1 SGHTS, CDR2 YDEGEE. The CDR3 has 14 amino acids. CDR3 nucleotide sequence: TGTGCCAGCAGCTTGGTCGGGGGGAGTCCGGCCCTCCACTTT. As protein: CASSLVGGSPALHF.

This clonotype was seen more than once but under ten times. The chain's CDR3 is CASSLASQENYEQYF. CDR3 in DNA: TGCGCCAGCAGCTTGGCTTCTCAGGAAAACTACGAGCAGTACTTC. The rearrangement uses TRBV5-1 and TRBJ2-7; D unresolved. This CDR3 comprises 15 residues. Germline V lookup: CDR1 SGHRS, CDR2 YFSETQ. V lost 0 bases, J lost 3 bases, and 13 bases lay in between.

This clonotype appeared a few times. This chain joins TRBV5-1 and TRBJ2-5; no firm D call. Trimming removed 3 bases from V and 0 bases from J, with 9 bases in between. This CDR3 has 14 amino acids. The germline V gene encodes CDR1 SGHRS and CDR2 YFSETQ. CDR3 DNA: TGCGCCAGCAGCTGGGGTTTGGACCAAGAGACCCAGTACTTC. Its protein product is CASSWGLDQETQYF. The full variable domain, rest sourced from reference TRBV5-1 and TRBJ2-5, is KAGVTQTPRYLIKTRGQQVTLSCSPISGHRSVSWYQQTPGQGLQFLFEYFSETQRNKGNFPGRFSGRQFSNSRSEMNVSTLELGDSALYLCASSWGLDQETQYFGPGTRLLVL.

The sample holds one count of this clonotype. This chain joins TRBV7-9 and TRBJ2-3; the D gene is possibly TRBD2 (5 bases). This CDR3 is built from 13 residues. Germline CDR1 reads SEHNR; CDR2 reads FQNEAQ (reference sequence). V was trimmed by 5 bases and J by 7 bases, leaving 13 bases between them. CDR3 residues: CASSPRGTHTQYF. The CDR3 bases are TGTGCCAGCAGCCCCCGGGGAACACATACGCAGTATTTT.

This clonotype came up many times. The chain is built from TRBV7-2 and TRBJ2-1; maybe TRBD1 (6 bases). Germline V gene data show CDR1 as SGHTA and CDR2 as FQGNSA. The CDR3 loop spans 15 amino acids. The germline V and J ends were trimmed by 5 bases and 4 bases, with 15 bases remaining between them. The CDR3 is CASSLVVGGYNEQFF. The CDR3 nucleotides are TGTGCCAGCAGCCTCGTGGTAGGGGGTTACAATGAGCAGTTCTTC. Full variable domain (missing parts from reference TRBV7-2 and TRBJ2-1): GAGVSQSPSNKVTEKGKDVELRCDPISGHTALYWYRQSLGQGLEFLIYFQGNSAPDKSGLPSDRFSAERTGGSVSTLTIQRTQQEDSAVYLCASSLVVGGYNEQFFGPGTRLTVL.